These 18 T cell receptor beta chains were sequenced from one sample in a study of cytomegalovirus exposure and HLA in healthy donors (dated 2017 in TCRdb). Libraries came from the immunoSEQ multiplex PCR assay. For the multiplex PCR, a mixture combining 60 forward primers for TCR Vbeta segments and 13 reverse primers for TCR Jbeta segments was used. This is the immuneACCESS table as TCRdb keeps it, with only in-frame sequences that have V and J called. A part of the clones is gone; compared with another copy, unresolved V genes explain less than half, and the rest is unexplained. In all, the sample holds about 130,000 clones, and nearly 85% of those were seen once. More than 0.9% of the sample rests with the top ten. The sample consisted of PBMCs. These receptors were obtained from a boy aged 5-17 years in good health and CMV-seronegative.

V and J are TRBV19 and TRBJ2-7; 10 bases agree with TRBD1. Germline CDR1 and CDR2: LNHDA and SQIVND (reference sequence). CDR3 length equals 15 residues. J gave up 3 bases and V 5 bases, and 7 bases lay outside the gene matches. The CDR3 DNA reads TGTGCCAGTAGTGCTCGACAGGGGGCGGGCTACGAGCAGTACTTC. Protein: CASSARQGAGYEQYF.

A single count supports this clone. The chain couples TRBV7-9 to TRBJ2-5; 14 nucleotides line up with TRBD2. The CDR3 has 18 residues. Germline V gene data show CDR1 as SEHNR and CDR2 as FQNEAQ (reference sequence). V lost 5 bases and J lost 2; bases outside the gene matches: 10. The CDR3 coding sequence is TGTGCCAGCAGCGAGACTAGCGGGAGGGCCGCGGGTCAAGAGACCCAGTACTTC. Translating gives CASSETSGRAAGQETQYF.

This clone was found a few times. The rearrangement links TRBV29-1 to TRBJ1-1, with D perhaps TRBD1 (6 bases). The CDR3 has 13 amino acids. V was shortened by 6 bases and J by 5 bases, with 16 bases between the two germline ends. Germline loops: CDR1 SQVTM, CDR2 ANQGSEA. This CDR3 is CSVAQGPRTEAFF. CDR3 in DNA: TGCAGCGTCGCACAGGGACCGCGGACTGAAGCTTTCTTT.

The V and J genes are TRBV27 and TRBJ2-5; 8 nucleotides align to TRBD2. This CDR3 contains 13 residues. The V gene's germline CDR1 is MNHEY and CDR2 SMNVEV (reference sequence). After removal of 6 bases from V and 5 bases from J, the junction contained 5 bases not matched to a gene. The CDR3 sequence is CASSRRGGETQYF. As DNA, the CDR3 is TGTGCCAGCAGCCGTCGGGGGGGGGAGACCCAGTACTTC.

This clone was counted a single time. V usage is TRBV11-3 and J usage is TRBJ2-7; TRBD2 aligns across 10 bases. This CDR3 region has 18 residues. Trimming cost V 5 bases and J 4 bases; bases outside gene matches: 17. Germline V gene lookup returns CDR1 SGHNT and CDR2 YENEEA. The CDR3 DNA reads TGTGCCAGCAGCCCCGAAGGGGGGTTGATAGCGGGAGGATACGAGCAGTACTTC. Translating gives CASSPEGGLIAGGYEQYF.

The chain couples TRBV14 to TRBJ1-1; TRBD1 agrees at 8 bases. The V gene's germline CDR1 is SGHDN and CDR2 FVKESK. The CDR3 is made up of 14 amino acids. Trimming at V came to 1 base and at J to 10 bases, leaving 8 bases not matched to a gene. CDR3 sequence (DNA): TGTGCCAGCAGCCAAGTCGACAGGGGTGTTTCAGCTTTCTTT. It is translated as CASSQVDRGVSAFF.

The rearrangement uses TRBV5-6 and TRBJ1-4; D unresolved. The ends were cut back, 5 bases at V and 8 bases at J, with 16 bases in the middle. This CDR3 comprises 14 residues. The V gene's germline CDR1 is SGHDT and CDR2 YYEEEE. CDR3 DNA sequence: TGTGCCAGCAGTCTGGACTCCCGCAGGGAAAAACTGTTTTTT. The encoded protein is CASSLDSRREKLFF.

The rearrangement uses TRBV4-1 and TRBJ2-5; 8 bases are a match to TRBD2. The DNA end lines up better with TRBJ2-7; the J call may be wrong. Germline-derived CDR1 and CDR2 are MGHRA and YSYEKL. The CDR3 length is 16 residues. The CDR3 nucleotides read TGCGCCAGCAGCCAAGGTTCACTAGCGGACTCCTACGAGCAGTACTTC. It encodes CASSQGSLADSYEQYF.

V is TRBV27 and J is TRBJ2-7; 10 bases map to TRBD1. Trimming cost V 8 bases and J 1 base; bases outside gene matches: 2. This CDR3 region has 13 residues. Germline CDR1 and CDR2: MNHEY and SMNVEV (reference sequence). CDR3 bases: TGTGCCAGCGGACAGGGGGTTTCCTACGAGCAGTACTTC. Translation: CASGQGVSYEQYF.

The J gene is TRBJ2-7, the V gene TRBV5-1; 13 bases agree with TRBD2. CDR1 is SGHRS, CDR2 YFSETQ, per germline. The CDR3 covers 15 residues. After removal of 4 bases from V and 5 bases from J, the junction contained 6 bases not matched to a gene. CDR3 nucleotide sequence: TGCGCCAGCAGCACAGGACTAGCGGGAGTAGACGAGCAGTACTTC. This translates into CASSTGLAGVDEQYF. Variable domain in full (rest from reference TRBV5-1 and TRBJ2-7): KAGVTQTPRYLIKTRGQQVTLSCSPISGHRSVSWYQQTPGQGLQFLFEYFSETQRNKGNFPGRFSGRQFSNSRSEMNVSTLELGDSALYLCASSTGLAGVDEQYFGPGTRLTVT.

The chain has TRBV6-1 and TRBJ1-4; 9 bases map to TRBD1. The junction had 5 bases not matched to a gene; V was cut back by 1 base and J by 8 bases. Per germline, CDR1 MNHNS and CDR2 SASEGT. The CDR3 spans 15 residues. The CDR3, as DNA: TGTGCCAGCAGTGAAGACAGGGGGCTTCGAGAAAAACTGTTTTTT. Translated, it gives CASSEDRGLREKLFF.

The rearrangement links TRBV7-9 to TRBJ1-1, with D possibly TRBD1 on 5 matching bases. Germline CDR1 reads SEHNR; CDR2 reads FQNEAQ (reference sequence). This CDR3 spans 15 amino acids. Trimming removed 5 bases at V and 3 bases at J, with 16 bases between. The DNA of the CDR3 is TGTGCCAGCAGCCCCGGCGGGACGGCGGACACTGAAGCTTTCTTT. Protein product: CASSPGGTADTEAFF.

The chain combines TRBV6-5 with TRBJ2-1, with TRBD1 matching over 7 bases. CDR1 MNHEY and CDR2 SVGAGI come from the germline V gene. Trimming at V came to 6 bases and at J to 8 bases, leaving 10 bases not matched to a gene. This CDR3 is built from 14 residues. CDR3 DNA sequence: TGTGCCAGCAGGACCACGACAGGGACGGATGAGCAGTTCTTC. This gives the protein CASRTTTGTDEQFF.

The chain combines TRBV11-2 with TRBJ1-1; 7 bases map to TRBD1. Germline CDR1 SGHAT, CDR2 FQNNGV. CDR3 length: 15 amino acids. Germline trimming cut 6 bases from V and 1 base from J; bases unmatched to any gene: 8. DNA for the CDR3: TGTGCCAGCAGTAGAGAGGGGGCACAGAACACTGAAGCTTTCTTT. Residues: CASSREGAQNTEAFF. The variable domain in full, completed from reference TRBV11-2 and TRBJ1-1, reads EAGVAQSPRYKIIEKRQSVAFWCNPISGHATLYWYQQILGQGPKLLIQFQNNGVVDDSQLPKDRFSAERLKGVDSTLKIQPAKLEDSAVYLCASSREGAQNTEAFFGQGTRLTVV.

The genes are TRBV11-3 and TRBJ1-2; D gene ambiguous. V was shortened by 5 bases and J by 4 bases, with 14 bases between the two germline ends. The CDR3 is 14 amino acids. Germline V CDR1 and CDR2: SGHNT, YENEEA. This CDR3 is CASSQTDGIYGYTF. CDR3 nucleotides: TGTGCCAGCAGCCAAACCGACGGGATCTATGGCTACACCTTC. The whole variable domain, remainder taken from reference TRBV11-3 and TRBJ1-2, is EAGVVQSPRYKIIEKKQPVAFWCNPISGHNTLYWYLQNLGQGPELLIRYENEEAVDDSQLPKDRFSAERLKGVDSTLKIQPAELGDSAVYLCASSQTDGIYGYTFGSGTRLTVV.

The chain links TRBV9 to TRBJ2-1; 11 bases map to TRBD2. The V and J ends lost 4 bases and 8 bases, in that order; junction bases with no gene match: 5. There are 14 residues in the CDR3. Germline V CDR1 and CDR2: SGDLS, YYNGEE. CDR3 coding DNA: TGTGCCAGCAGCCCGGGACTAGCGGCGCATGAGCAGTTCTTC. This translates into CASSPGLAAHEQFF.

There are a few counts of this clone. The CDR3 DNA reads as TGTGCCAGCAGGCCCGGGACTAGCCCGACAGATACGCAGTATTTT. Translation: CASRPGTSPTDTQYF. V is TRBV2 and J is TRBJ2-3; TRBD2 matches at 9 bases. Trimming took 6 bases from V and 3 from J; bases not matched to a gene: 7. Germline CDR1 is SNHLY and CDR2 is FYNNEI. The CDR3 contains 15 residues.

V usage is TRBV30 and J usage is TRBJ1-1, with TRBD1 identical over 8 bases. The germline CDR1 and CDR2 sequences are GTSNPN and SVGIG (reference sequence). With V trimmed by 5 bases and J by 1 base, 6 bases remained unmatched. The CDR3 runs to 14 residues. In DNA, the CDR3 is TGTGCCTGGTGTTTCGGACAGGGGAACACTGAAGCTTTCTTT. Translated, it gives CAWCFGQGNTEAFF.